This T cell receptor beta chain was found in a study of T cells after yellow fever vaccination. Study context: In the case of low-cell-number fractions, SMART-Seq v4 Ultra Low Input was used for preparation. Study-level points and caveats: Subsequent booster samples again held most clones from primary vaccination (96% CD4, roughly 91% CD8). The bulk population could contribute abundant contaminating clonotypes to FACS-sorted repertoires. Across the CD4 and CD8 compartments, a small share of clonotypes was present in both.

This CDR3 spans 13 amino acids. Trimming took off 1 base at V and 8 bases at J, with 9 bases between the two ends. The germline CDR1 and CDR2 sequences are LGHDT and YNNKEL (reference sequence). This clonotype was seen more than once but under ten times. Its specificity is unknown. TCRdb reprocessed the 5' RACE reads with MiXCR, giving one entry per CDR3 protein. The repertoire has around 73,000 distinct CDR3 sequences, 7.5% to 8% of them found once; the top ten carry 41%. The sequence came from a man younger than 45 who received the YFV17D yellow fever vaccine. The J gene is TRBJ2-1, the V gene TRBV3-1, with D uncertain. Sequenced material: CD8+ T cells sorted from PBMCs, taken on the day of the yellow fever booster vaccination. The CDR3 loop is CASSQVQADEQFF. CDR3 DNA sequence: TGTGCCAGCAGCCAAGTCCAGGCGGATGAGCAGTTCTTC.